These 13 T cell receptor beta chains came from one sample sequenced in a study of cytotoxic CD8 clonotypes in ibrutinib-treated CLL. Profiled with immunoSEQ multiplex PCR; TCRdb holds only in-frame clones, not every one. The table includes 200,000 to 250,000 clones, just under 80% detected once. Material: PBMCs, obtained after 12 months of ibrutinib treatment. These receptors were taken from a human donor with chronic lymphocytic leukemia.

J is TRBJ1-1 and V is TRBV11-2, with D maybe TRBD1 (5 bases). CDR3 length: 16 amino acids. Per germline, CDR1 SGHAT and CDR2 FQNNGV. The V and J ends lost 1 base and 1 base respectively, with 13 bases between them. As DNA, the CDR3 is TGTGCCAGCAGCTTAGCTTTCCGGGGACGGAACACTGAAGCTTTCTTT. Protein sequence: CASSLAFRGRNTEAFF.

In DNA form, the CDR3 reads TGTGCCAGCAGCTTGGCTTGGGGGGCCTACGAGCAGTACTTC. This sequence encodes CASSLAWGAYEQYF. The chain is built from TRBV5-6 and TRBJ2-7; D may be TRBD2 (6 bases). The CDR3 sequence is 14 residues long. The V end lost 0 bases, the J end lost 2 bases, and 9 bases lay between the germline ends. The germline V gene has CDR1 SGHDT and CDR2 YYEEEE.

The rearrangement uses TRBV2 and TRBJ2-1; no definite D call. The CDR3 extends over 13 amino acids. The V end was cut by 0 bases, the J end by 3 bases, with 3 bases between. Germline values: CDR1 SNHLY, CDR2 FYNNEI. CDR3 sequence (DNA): TGTGCCAGCAGTGAAGCACTCTACAATGAGCAGTTCTTC. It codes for CASSEALYNEQFF.

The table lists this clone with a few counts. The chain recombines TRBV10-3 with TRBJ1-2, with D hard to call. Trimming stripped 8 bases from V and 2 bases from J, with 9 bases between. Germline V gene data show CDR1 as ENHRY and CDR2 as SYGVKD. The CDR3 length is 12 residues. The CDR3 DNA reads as TGTGCCATCGTTACAGAAAACTATGGCTACACCTTC. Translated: CAIVTENYGYTF.

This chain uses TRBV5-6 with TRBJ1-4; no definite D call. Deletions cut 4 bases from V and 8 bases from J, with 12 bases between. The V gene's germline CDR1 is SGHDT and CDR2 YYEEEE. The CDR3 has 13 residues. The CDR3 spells CASSRRNDEKLFF. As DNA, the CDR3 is TGTGCCAGCAGCCGACGGAACGACGAAAAACTGTTTTTT. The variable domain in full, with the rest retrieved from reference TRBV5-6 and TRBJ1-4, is DAGVTQSPTHLIKTRGQQVTLRCSPKSGHDTVSWYQQALGQGPQFIFQYYEEEERQRGNFPDRFSGHQFPNYSSELNVNALLLGDSALYLCASSRRNDEKLFFGSGTQLSVL.

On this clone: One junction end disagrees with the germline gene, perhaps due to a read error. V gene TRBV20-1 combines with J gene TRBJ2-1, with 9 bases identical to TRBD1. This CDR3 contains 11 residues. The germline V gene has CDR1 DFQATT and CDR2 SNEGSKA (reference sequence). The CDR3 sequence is CSASGWTGVIF. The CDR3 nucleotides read TGCAGTGCAAGTGGGTGGACAGGGGTAATCTTC.

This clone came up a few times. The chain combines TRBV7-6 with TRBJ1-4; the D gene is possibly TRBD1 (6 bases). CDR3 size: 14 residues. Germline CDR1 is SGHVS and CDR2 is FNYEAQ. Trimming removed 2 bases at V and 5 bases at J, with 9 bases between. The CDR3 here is CASSLQGPNEKLFF. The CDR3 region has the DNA TGTGCCAGCAGCTTACAGGGGCCAAATGAAAAACTGTTTTTT.

The DNA of the CDR3 is TGTGCCAGCAGTTTTGCTGGGAACGGACAGCCCCAGCATTTT. It translates to CASSFAGNGQPQHF. The chain has TRBV28 and TRBJ1-5; D uncertain. CDR1 MDHEN and CDR2 SYDVKM come from the germline V gene. The germline V and J ends were trimmed by 3 bases and 7 bases, with 13 bases remaining between them. CDR3 length: 14 amino acids.

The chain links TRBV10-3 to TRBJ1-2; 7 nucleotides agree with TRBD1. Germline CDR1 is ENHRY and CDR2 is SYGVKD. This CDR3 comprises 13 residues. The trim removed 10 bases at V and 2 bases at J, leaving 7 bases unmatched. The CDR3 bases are TGTGCCACCGCTGGACAGGCGAACTATGGCTACACCTTC. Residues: CATAGQANYGYTF.

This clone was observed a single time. CDR3 sequence (DNA): TGTGCCAGCTCACCACCGGGTAGTGGCAAAAACATTCAGTACTTC. Its protein product is CASSPPGSGKNIQYF. V usage is TRBV18 and J usage is TRBJ2-4; D gene unclear. The CDR3 sequence is 15 residues long. V lost 0 bases to trimming and J lost 3 bases, with 9 bases between them. The germline gives CDR1 KGHSH, CDR2 LQKENI.

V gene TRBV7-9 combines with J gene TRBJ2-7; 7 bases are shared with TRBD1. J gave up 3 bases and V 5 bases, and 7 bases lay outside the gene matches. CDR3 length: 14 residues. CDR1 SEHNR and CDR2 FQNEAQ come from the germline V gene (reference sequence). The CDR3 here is CASSTQGSFYEQYF. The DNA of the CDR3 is TGTGCCAGCAGCACACAGGGGAGTTTCTACGAGCAGTACTTC.

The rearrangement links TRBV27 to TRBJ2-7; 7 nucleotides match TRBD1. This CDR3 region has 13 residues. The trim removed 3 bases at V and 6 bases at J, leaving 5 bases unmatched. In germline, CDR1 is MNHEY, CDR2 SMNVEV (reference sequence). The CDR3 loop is CASSFGTESEQYF. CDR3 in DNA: TGTGCCAGCAGTTTCGGGACAGAAAGCGAGCAGTACTTC.

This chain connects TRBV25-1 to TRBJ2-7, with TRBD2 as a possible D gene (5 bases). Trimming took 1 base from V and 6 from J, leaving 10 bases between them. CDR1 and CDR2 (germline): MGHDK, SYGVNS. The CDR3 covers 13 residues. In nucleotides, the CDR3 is TGTGCCAGCAGTGAATTGGGAGCTCCCGAGCAGTACTTC. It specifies CASSELGAPEQYF.